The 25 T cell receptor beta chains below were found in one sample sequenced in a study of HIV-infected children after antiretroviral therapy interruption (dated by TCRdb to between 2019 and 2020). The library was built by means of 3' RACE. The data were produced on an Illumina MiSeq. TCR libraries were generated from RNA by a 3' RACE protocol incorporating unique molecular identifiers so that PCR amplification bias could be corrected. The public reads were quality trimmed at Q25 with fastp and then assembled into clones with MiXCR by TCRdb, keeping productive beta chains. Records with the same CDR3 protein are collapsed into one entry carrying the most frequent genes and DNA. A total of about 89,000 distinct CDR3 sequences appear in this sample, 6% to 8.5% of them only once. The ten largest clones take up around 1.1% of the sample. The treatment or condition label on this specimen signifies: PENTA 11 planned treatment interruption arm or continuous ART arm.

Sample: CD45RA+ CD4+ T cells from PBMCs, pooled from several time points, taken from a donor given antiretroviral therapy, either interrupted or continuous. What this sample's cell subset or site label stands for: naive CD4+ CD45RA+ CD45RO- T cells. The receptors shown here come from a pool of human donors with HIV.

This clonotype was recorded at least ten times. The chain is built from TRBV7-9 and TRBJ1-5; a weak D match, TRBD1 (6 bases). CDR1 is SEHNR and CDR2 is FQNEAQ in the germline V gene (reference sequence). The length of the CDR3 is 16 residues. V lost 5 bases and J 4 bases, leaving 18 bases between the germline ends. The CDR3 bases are TGTGCCAGCAGCGTCGGGACACTCCCCTTTAATCAGCCCCAGCATTTT. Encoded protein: CASSVGTLPFNQPQHF.

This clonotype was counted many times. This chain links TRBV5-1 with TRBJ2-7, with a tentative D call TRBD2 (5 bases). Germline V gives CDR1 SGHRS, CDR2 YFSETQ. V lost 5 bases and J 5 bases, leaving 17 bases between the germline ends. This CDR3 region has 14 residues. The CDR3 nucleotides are TGCGCCAGCAGTTGGGTTCAGGCGGGCAACGAGCAGTACTTC. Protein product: CASSWVQAGNEQYF.

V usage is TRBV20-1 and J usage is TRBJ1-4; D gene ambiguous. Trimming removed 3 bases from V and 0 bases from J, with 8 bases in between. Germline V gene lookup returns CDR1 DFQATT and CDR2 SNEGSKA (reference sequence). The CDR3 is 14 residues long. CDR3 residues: CSASSRPTNEKLFF. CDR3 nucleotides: TGCAGTGCTAGTAGCCGTCCAACTAATGAAAAACTGTTTTTT.

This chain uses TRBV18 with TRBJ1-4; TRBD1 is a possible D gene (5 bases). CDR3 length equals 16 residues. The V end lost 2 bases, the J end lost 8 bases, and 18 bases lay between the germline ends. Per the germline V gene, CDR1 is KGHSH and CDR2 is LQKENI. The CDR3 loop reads CASSPFFAGAGEKLFF. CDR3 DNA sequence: TGTGCCAGCTCACCATTTTTCGCCGGGGCAGGAGAAAAACTGTTTTTT.

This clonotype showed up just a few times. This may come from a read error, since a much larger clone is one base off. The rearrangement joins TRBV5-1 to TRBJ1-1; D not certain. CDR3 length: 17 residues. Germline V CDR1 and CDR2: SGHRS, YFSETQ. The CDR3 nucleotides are TGCGCCAGCAGCTTGTACCTGGCAGGAAGCATGAACACTGAAGCTTCCTTT. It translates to CASSLYLAGSMNTEASF.

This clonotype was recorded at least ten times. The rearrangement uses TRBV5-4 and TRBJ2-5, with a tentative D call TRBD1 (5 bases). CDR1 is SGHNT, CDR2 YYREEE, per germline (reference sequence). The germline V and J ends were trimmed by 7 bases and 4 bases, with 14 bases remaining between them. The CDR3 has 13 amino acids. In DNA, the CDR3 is TGTGCCAGCGGACCACAGGCTACAGAGACCCAGTACTTC. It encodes CASGPQATETQYF.

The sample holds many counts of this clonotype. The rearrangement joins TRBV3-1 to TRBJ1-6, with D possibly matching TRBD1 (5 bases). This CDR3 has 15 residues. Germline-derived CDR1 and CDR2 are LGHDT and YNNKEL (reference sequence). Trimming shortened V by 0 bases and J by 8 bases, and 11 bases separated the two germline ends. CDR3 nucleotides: TGTGCCAGCAGCCAAGATAGCCAGGGCTATTCACCCCTCCACTTT. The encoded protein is CASSQDSQGYSPLHF.

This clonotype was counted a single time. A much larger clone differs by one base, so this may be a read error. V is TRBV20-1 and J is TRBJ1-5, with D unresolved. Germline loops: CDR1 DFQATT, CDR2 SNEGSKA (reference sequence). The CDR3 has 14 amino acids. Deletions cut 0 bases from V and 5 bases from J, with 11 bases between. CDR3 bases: TGCAGTGCTAGAGATGGACGGAGCGATCAGCCCCAGCATTTT. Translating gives CSARDGRSDQPQHF.

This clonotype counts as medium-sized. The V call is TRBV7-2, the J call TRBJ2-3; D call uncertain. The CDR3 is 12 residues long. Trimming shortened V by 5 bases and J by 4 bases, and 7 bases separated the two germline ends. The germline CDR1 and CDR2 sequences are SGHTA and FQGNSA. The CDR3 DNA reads TGTGCCAGCAGCCTAACGGCAGATACGCAGTATTTT. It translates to CASSLTADTQYF. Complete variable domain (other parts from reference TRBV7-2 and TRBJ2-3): GAGVSQSPSNKVTEKGKDVELRCDPISGHTALYWYRQSLGQGLEFLIYFQGNSAPDKSGLPSDRFSAERTGGSVSTLTIQRTQQEDSAVYLCASSLTADTQYFGPGTRLTVL.

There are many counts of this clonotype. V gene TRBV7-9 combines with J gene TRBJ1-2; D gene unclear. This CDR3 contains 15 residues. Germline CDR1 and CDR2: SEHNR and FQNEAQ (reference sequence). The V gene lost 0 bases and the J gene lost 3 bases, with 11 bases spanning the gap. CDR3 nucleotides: TGTGCCAGCAGCTTAGCGAGTGGAGGGTACTATGGCTACACCTTC. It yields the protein CASSLASGGYYGYTF.

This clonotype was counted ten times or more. The CDR3 here is CASSDQGKGTGELFF. CDR3 DNA: TGTGCCAGCAGTGATCAGGGGAAGGGCACCGGGGAGCTGTTTTTT. The rearrangement uses TRBV12-3 or TRBV12-4 and TRBJ2-2; D perhaps matches TRBD1 (6 bases). The length of the CDR3 is 15 residues. Trimming removed 5 bases at V and 4 bases at J, with 14 bases between.

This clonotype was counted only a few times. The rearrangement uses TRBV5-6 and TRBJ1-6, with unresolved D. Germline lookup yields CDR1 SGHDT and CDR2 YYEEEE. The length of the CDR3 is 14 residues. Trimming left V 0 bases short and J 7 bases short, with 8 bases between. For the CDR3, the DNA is TGTGCCAGCAGCTTGGGCAGTTCAAATTCACCCCTCCACTTT. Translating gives CASSLGSSNSPLHF.

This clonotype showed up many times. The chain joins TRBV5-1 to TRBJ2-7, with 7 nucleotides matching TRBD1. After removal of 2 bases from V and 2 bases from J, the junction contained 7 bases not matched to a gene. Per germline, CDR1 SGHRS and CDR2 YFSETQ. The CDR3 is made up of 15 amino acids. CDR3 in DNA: TGCGCCAGCAGCTTTCTCGTAACAGGGGCCTACGAGCAGTACTTC. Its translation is CASSFLVTGAYEQYF.

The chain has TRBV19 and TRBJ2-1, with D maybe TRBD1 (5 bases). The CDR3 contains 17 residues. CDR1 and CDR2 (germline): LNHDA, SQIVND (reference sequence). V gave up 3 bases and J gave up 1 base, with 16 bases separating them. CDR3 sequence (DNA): TGTGCCAGTAGTATCAGGGCGGTACAAAGTTCCTACAATGAGCAGTTCTTC. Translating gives CASSIRAVQSSYNEQFF.

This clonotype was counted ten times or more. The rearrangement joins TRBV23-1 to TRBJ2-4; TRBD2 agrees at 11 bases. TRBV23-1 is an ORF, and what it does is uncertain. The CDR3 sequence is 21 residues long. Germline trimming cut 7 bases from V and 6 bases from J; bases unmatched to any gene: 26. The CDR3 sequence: CASNLRPGTASGRPPLNIQYF. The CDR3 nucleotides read TGCGCCAGCAATCTAAGGCCCGGGACCGCTAGCGGGAGGCCCCCGCTAAACATTCAGTACTTC.

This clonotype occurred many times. Here the CDR3 DNA reads TGCAGTGCTAGAGTAGGTCAAAAACAGGAACTGTTTTTT. This codes for CSARVGQKQELFF. This rearrangement joins TRBV20-1 to TRBJ1-4; D might be TRBD1 (5 bases). The CDR3 covers 13 residues. Between the trimmed V and J ends, which lost 1 base and 12 bases, there was a span of 15 bases. Germline CDR1 reads DFQATT; CDR2 reads SNEGSKA (reference sequence).

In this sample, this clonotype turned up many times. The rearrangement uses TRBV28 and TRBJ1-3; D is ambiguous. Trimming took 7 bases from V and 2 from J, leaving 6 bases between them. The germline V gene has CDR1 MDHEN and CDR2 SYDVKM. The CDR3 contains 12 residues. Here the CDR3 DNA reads TGTGCCAGCAACAGTCCTGGAAACACCATATATTTT. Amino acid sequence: CASNSPGNTIYF.

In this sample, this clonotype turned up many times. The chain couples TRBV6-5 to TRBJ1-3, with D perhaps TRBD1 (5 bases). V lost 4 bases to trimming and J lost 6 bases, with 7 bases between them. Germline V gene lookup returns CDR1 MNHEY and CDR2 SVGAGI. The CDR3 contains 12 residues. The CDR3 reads CASSSGTNTIYF. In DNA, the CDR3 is TGTGCCAGCAGTTCAGGGACAAACACCATATATTTT.

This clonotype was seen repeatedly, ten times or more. CDR3 nucleotides: TGTGCCTGGAGCGTCGGGGGTCGAGCCACTGAAGCTTTCTTT. Protein sequence: CAWSVGGRATEAFF. The rearrangement links TRBV30 to TRBJ1-1, with D perhaps matching TRBD1 (5 bases). CDR1 GTSNPN and CDR2 SVGIG come from the germline V gene (reference sequence). The CDR3 runs to 14 residues. V dropped 3 bases and J dropped 4 bases, with 15 bases sitting between them.

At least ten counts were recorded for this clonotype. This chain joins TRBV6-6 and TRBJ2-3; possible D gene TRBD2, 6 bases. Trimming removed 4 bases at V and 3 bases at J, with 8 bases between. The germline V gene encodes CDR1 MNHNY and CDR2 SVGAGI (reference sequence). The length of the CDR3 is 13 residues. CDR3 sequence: CASSSGRTDTQYF. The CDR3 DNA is TGTGCCAGCAGTTCAGGGAGGACAGATACGCAGTATTTT.

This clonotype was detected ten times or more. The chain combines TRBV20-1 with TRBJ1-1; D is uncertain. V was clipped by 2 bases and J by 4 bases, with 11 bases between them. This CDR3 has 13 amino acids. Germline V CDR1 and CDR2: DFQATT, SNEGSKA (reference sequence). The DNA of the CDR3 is TGCAGTGCTAGACGGAGCAGAGGCACTGAAGCTTTCTTT. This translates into CSARRSRGTEAFF.

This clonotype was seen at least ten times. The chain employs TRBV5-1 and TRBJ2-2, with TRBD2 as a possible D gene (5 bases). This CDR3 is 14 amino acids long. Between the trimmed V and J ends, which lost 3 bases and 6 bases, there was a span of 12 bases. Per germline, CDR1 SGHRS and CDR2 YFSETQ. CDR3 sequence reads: CASSSNPGSGELFF. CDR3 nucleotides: TGCGCCAGCAGCTCTAATCCGGGGTCCGGGGAGCTGTTTTTT. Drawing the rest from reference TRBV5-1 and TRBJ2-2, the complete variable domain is KAGVTQTPRYLIKTRGQQVTLSCSPISGHRSVSWYQQTPGQGLQFLFEYFSETQRNKGNFPGRFSGRQFSNSRSEMNVSTLELGDSALYLCASSSNPGSGELFFGEGSRLTVL.

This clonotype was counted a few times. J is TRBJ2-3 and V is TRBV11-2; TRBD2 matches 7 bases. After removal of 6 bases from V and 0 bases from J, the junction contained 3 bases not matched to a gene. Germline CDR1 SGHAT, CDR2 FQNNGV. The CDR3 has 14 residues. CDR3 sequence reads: CASSRGDSTDTQYF. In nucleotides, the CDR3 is TGTGCCAGCAGTCGGGGGGACAGCACAGATACGCAGTATTTT.

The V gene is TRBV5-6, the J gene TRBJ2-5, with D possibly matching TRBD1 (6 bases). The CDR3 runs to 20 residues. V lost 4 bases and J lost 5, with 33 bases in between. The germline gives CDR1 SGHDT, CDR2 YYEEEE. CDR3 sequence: CASSDRPGTNTRIKAETQYF. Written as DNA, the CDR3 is TGTGCCAGCAGCGATCGCCCCGGGACAAATACGAGGATTAAGGCGGAGACCCAGTACTTC.

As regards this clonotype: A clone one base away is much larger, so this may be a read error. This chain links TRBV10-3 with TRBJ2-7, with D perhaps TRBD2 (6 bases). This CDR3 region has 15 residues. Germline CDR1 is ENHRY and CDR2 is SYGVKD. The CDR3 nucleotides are TGTGCCATCGGTGAGCGGGCCTCCTCCTCCTACGAGCAGTACTTC. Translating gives CAIGERASSSYEQYF.